Listed below are T cell receptor beta chains from one sample, sequenced in a study of cytomegalovirus exposure and HLA in healthy donors. Profiling relied on immunoSEQ multiplex PCR, and the TCRdb table lists in-frame clones only, not all of them. This sample's table has tens of thousands of clones. Sequenced: PBMCs. Receptors were obtained from a man aged 50 or older in good health and CMV-seronegative. Each CDR3 is given with its conserved first and last residue. The D gene is left open where the match is weak. Some rows have no size entry. The others give once, few or many, or a class for an expanded clone.

D gene,V gene,J gene,clone size,CDR3 DNA,CDR3 protein
TRBD1,TRBV7-9,TRBJ1-4,medium-sized,TGTGCCAGCAGCCCATACACGACAGGGTCTAATGAAAAACTGTTTTTT,CASSPYTTGSNEKLFF
.,TRBV2,TRBJ2-5,.,TGTGCCAGCGGGGCTAGAGCGTCCGAGACCCAGTACTTC,CASGARASETQYF
.,TRBV4-1,TRBJ1-5,.,TGCGCCAGCAGCCAAGATTATTCAAGGACAGACAATCAGCCCCAGCATTTT,CASSQDYSRTDNQPQHF
.,TRBV29-1,TRBJ1-1,.,TGCAGCGTTGAACGGGACTTGGAAGCTTTCTTT,CSVERDLEAFF
TRBD1,TRBV19,TRBJ1-3,.,TGTGCCAGTACGGACAGGGAAACTGGAAACACCATATATTTT,CASTDRETGNTIYF
TRBD2,TRBV10-1,TRBJ2-1,.,TGCGCCAGCAGTGAGAGCGGGGGCCCCTACAATGAGCAGTTCTTC,CASSESGGPYNEQFF
.,TRBV7-2,TRBJ1-3,.,TGTGCCAGCAACTCCTATCCAGGCAGCTCTGGAAACACCATATATTTT,CASNSYPGSSGNTIYF
TRBD1,TRBV5-4,TRBJ2-5,.,TGTGCCAGCAGCTCCCGGACAGGATCCGAGACCCAGTACTTC,CASSSRTGSETQYF
.,TRBV18,TRBJ2-7,.,TGTGCCAGCTCACGCCAGGGCTACGAGCAGTACTTC,CASSRQGYEQYF
TRBD1,TRBV6-1,TRBJ2-1,.,TGTGCCGGTCACCGGGACAGCTCCTACAATGAGCAGTTCTTC,CAGHRDSSYNEQFF
TRBD1,TRBV7-3,TRBJ2-7,.,TGTGCCAGCAGCTCAGACAGGGGGTACGAGCAGTACTTC,CASSSDRGYEQYF
.,TRBV28,TRBJ2-5,.,TGTGCCAGCAGTTTTGGAGGGGAACCAGAGACCCAGTACTTC,CASSFGGEPETQYF
TRBD2,TRBV4-2,TRBJ2-3,.,TGTGCCAGCAGCCAACAAGGACTAGCGCTAGATACGCAGTATTTT,CASSQQGLALDTQYF
.,TRBV5-8,TRBJ2-7,.,TGTGCCAGCAGCTTGGCCCCAGGGGCGATCTACGAGCAGTACTTC,CASSLAPGAIYEQYF
.,TRBV10-3,TRBJ2-5,.,TGTGCCATCAGTGAGTCCACAGGGTTATTCGGGACCCAGTACTTC,CAISESTGLFGTQYF
TRBD1,TRBV7-8,TRBJ1-1,.,TGTGCCAGCAGACCGAACCCCGGACAGGGCCGGACTGAAGCTTTCTTT,CASRPNPGQGRTEAFF
.,TRBV4-1,TRBJ1-5,.,TGCGCCAGCAGCCAAGCACGGAGTCAGCCCCAGCATTTT,CASSQARSQPQHF
TRBD1,TRBV4-1,TRBJ2-7,.,TGCGCCAGCAGCTCTCGGACAGGGTTAAAGAACGAGCAGTACTTC,CASSSRTGLKNEQYF
.,TRBV2,TRBJ1-5,.,TGTGCCAGCAATGAGCCAAACCCAACGGGGTCGAAGCCCCAGCATTTT,CASNEPNPTGSKPQHF
.,TRBV6-1,TRBJ2-4,.,TGTGCAAGCGCGGTTGGAGGAAACATTCAGTACTTC,CASAVGGNIQYF
TRBD1,TRBV4-2,TRBJ1-5,.,TGTGCCAGCAGCCATCGCGACAGGGACGAACAGCCCCAGCATTTT,CASSHRDRDEQPQHF
TRBD2,TRBV5-1,TRBJ2-3,.,TGCGCCAGCGCGGACAGCGGGAGCAACACAGATACGCAGTATTTT,CASADSGSNTDTQYF
TRBD1,TRBV7-8,TRBJ1-2,.,TGTGCCAGCAGCGCTTTCACGGGACAGGGTCGTTATGGCTACACCTTC,CASSAFTGQGRYGYTF
TRBD1,TRBV9,TRBJ2-7,.,TGTGCCAGCAGCTTGGGGACAGCCTACACCTACGAGCAGTACTTC,CASSLGTAYTYEQYF
.,TRBV30,TRBJ1-2,.,TGTGCCTGGTCCTCCGGCAGACAGAGCTATGGCTACACCTTC,CAWSSGRQSYGYTF
TRBD2,TRBV28,TRBJ2-7,.,TGTGCCAGCAGTTCCCCTATGGGGGGGGTTGGGTACTTC,CASSSPMGGVGYF
TRBD1,TRBV10-3,TRBJ1-5,.,TGTGCCATCAGTCCGGGACAGAGCAATCAGCCCCAGCATTTT,CAISPGQSNQPQHF
TRBD1,TRBV27,TRBJ1-2,.,TGTGCCAGCAGCCGGTTGGGACAGGGGGCAGGGGACTTGGGCTACACCTTC,CASSRLGQGAGDLGYTF
.,TRBV7-2,TRBJ1-1,.,TGTGCCAGCAGCTTATTTGTGCAGGGCACTGAAGCTTTCTTT,CASSLFVQGTEAFF
.,TRBV2,TRBJ2-1,.,TGTGCCAGCAGTCGGGACACCTCCTACAATGAGCAGTTCTTC,CASSRDTSYNEQFF
TRBD1,TRBV6-1,TRBJ2-1,.,TGTGCCAGCAGTGAGGCCAGGGGGTTCGCCTACAATGAGCAGTTCTTC,CASSEARGFAYNEQFF
.,TRBV9,TRBJ1-2,.,TGTGCCAGCAGCGTAGATTCAGGGAACTACGGCTACACCTTC,CASSVDSGNYGYTF
.,TRBV6-5,TRBJ1-1,.,TGTGCCAGCAGTTACTTTCTGGCAGGGCGGAACACTGAAGCTTTCTTT,CASSYFLAGRNTEAFF
.,TRBV9,TRBJ1-1,.,TGTGCCAGCAGCCCCGGACAGAACACTGAAGCTTTCTTT,CASSPGQNTEAFF
TRBD1,TRBV9,TRBJ1-3,.,TGTGCCAGCAGCTCGGGACAGGGGCTACGAAACACCATATATTTT,CASSSGQGLRNTIYF
.,TRBV9,TRBJ2-3,.,TGTGCCAGCAGCGTAGTCGGGGATTCTAGCACAGATACGCAGTATTTT,CASSVVGDSSTDTQYF
TRBD1,TRBV5-4,TRBJ2-5,.,TGTGCCAGCAGCTCTTCAAGGACAGGGGGCTGGGAGACCCAGTACTTC,CASSSSRTGGWETQYF
TRBD1,TRBV7-2,TRBJ1-5,.,TGTGCCAGCGGTGGACAGGGGGCCTATCAGCCCCAGCATTTT,CASGGQGAYQPQHF
.,TRBV7-9,TRBJ1-6,.,TGTGCCAGCAGCAACACAGGGTTCTCACCCCTCCACTTT,CASSNTGFSPLHF
.,TRBV30,TRBJ1-5,.,TGTGCCTGGAACAGAGACATTGGGAATCAGCCCCAGCATTTT,CAWNRDIGNQPQHF
TRBD1,TRBV9,TRBJ1-5,.,TGTGCCAGCAGCGCCCAAGGGACAGGGAAGCAGCCCCAGCATTTT,CASSAQGTGKQPQHF
.,TRBV6-5,TRBJ1-1,.,TGTGCCAGCAGCCTTTACGTGGCGAACACTGAAGCTTTCTTT,CASSLYVANTEAFF
.,TRBV5-4,TRBJ1-4,.,TGTGCCAGCAGCTTGGGTTCCAGGGATAATGAAAAACTGTTTTTT,CASSLGSRDNEKLFF
TRBD1,TRBV5-4,TRBJ2-4,.,TGTGCCAGCAGCTTGGCCGACAGGGGATGGGAAAACATTCAGTACTTC,CASSLADRGWENIQYF
.,TRBV5-6,TRBJ1-2,.,TGTGCCAGCAGCTTCTTTCAGGGTAGGACGGGCTACACCTTC,CASSFFQGRTGYTF
.,TRBV5-1,TRBJ2-1,.,TGCGCCAGCAGCGGAGGGATGAACAATGAGCAGTTCTTC,CASSGGMNNEQFF
.,TRBV28,TRBJ1-4,.,TGTGCCAGCAGAGACAGATCCTCAACTAATGAAAAACTGTTTTTT,CASRDRSSTNEKLFF
.,TRBV19,TRBJ1-1,.,TGTGCCAGTAGTATTAACTGGAACACTGAAGCTTTCTTT,CASSINWNTEAFF
TRBD2,TRBV6-1,TRBJ2-7,.,TGTGCCAGCAGTGGACCGGGACTAGCATCGGGCGAGCAGTACTTC,CASSGPGLASGEQYF
.,TRBV7-9,TRBJ2-1,.,TGTGCCAGCAGCTTGGACAGAGACAATGAGCAGTTCTTC,CASSLDRDNEQFF
.,TRBV28,TRBJ1-4,.,TGTGCCAGCAGCGAGCTGACCGGCGGTGATAGAAAACTGTTTTTT,CASSELTGGDRKLFF
TRBD2,TRBV9,TRBJ2-3,.,TGTGCCAGCAGCGTACCGTTGACTAGCGGGGGGTACACAGATACGCAGTATTTT,CASSVPLTSGGYTDTQYF